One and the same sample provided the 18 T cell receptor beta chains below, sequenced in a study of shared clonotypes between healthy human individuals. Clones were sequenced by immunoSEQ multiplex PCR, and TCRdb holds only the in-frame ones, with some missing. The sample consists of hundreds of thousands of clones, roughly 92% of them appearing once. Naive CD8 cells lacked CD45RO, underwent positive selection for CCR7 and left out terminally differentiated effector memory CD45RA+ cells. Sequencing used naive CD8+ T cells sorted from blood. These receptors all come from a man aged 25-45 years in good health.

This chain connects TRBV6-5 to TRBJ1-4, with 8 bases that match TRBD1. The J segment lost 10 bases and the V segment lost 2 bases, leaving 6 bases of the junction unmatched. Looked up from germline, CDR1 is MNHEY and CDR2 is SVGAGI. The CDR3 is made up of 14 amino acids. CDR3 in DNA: TGTGCCAGCAGTTACGGTCAGGGGGCTGGAAAACTGTTTTTT. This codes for CASSYGQGAGKLFF.

CDR3 DNA sequence: TGTGCCAGTAGTAGGGGGCCGACAGATACGCAGTATTTT. Its translation: CASSRGPTDTQYF. The chain couples TRBV19 to TRBJ2-3; possibly TRBD1 for D (6 bases). Trimming cost V 4 bases and J 3 bases, with 8 bases left between them. In germline, CDR1 is LNHDA, CDR2 SQIVND (reference sequence). This CDR3 comprises 13 residues.

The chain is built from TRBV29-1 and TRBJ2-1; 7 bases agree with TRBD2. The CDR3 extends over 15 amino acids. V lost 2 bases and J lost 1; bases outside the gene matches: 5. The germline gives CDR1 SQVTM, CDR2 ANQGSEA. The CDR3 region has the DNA TGCAGCGTTGAATGGCGGGAGTTTTCCTACAATGAGCAGTTCTTC. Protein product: CSVEWREFSYNEQFF.

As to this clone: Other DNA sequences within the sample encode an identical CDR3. This CDR3 is CASSLSTEAFF. In DNA, the CDR3 is TGTGCCAGCAGTTTGAGCACTGAAGCTTTCTTT. The chain is built from TRBV28 and TRBJ1-1; D call uncertain. The ends were cut back, 3 bases at V and 4 bases at J, with 3 bases in the middle. This CDR3 region has 11 residues. From germline, CDR1 is MDHEN and CDR2 SYDVKM.

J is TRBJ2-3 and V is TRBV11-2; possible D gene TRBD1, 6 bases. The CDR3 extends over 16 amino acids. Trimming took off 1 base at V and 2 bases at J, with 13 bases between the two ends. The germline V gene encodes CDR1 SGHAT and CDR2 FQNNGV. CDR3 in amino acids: CASSLVTGINTDTQYF. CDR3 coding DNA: TGTGCCAGCAGCTTAGTTACAGGGATTAACACAGATACGCAGTATTTT.

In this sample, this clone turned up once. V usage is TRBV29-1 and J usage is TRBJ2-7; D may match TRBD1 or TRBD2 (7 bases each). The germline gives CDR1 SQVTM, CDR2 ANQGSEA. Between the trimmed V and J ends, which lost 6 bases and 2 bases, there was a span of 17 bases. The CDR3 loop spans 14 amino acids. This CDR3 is CSVTSPGGAYEQYF. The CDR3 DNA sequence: TGCAGCGTAACCAGCCCAGGGGGGGCCTACGAGCAGTACTTC.

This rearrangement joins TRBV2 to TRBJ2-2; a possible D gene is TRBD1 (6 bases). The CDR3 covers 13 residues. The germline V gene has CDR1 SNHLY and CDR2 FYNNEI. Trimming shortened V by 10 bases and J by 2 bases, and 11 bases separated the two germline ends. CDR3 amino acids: CATRTANTGELFF. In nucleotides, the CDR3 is TGTGCCACCCGGACAGCTAACACCGGGGAGCTGTTTTTT.

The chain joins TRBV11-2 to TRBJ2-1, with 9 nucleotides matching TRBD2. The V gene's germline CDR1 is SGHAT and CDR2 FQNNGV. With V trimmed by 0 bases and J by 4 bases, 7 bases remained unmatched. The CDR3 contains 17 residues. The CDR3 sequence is CASSLEASGVLYNEQFF. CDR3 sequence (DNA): TGTGCCAGCAGCTTAGAGGCTAGCGGGGTACTATACAATGAGCAGTTCTTC.

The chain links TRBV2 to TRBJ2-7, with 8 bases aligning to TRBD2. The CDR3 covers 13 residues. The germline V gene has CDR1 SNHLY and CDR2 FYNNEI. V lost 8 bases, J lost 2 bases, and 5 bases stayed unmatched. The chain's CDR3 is CASLSGSPYEQYF. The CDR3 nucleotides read TGTGCCAGCCTGAGCGGGAGTCCCTACGAGCAGTACTTC. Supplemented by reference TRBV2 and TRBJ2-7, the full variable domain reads EPEVTQTPSHQVTQMGQEVILRCVPISNHLYFYWYRQILGQKVEFLVSFYNNEISEKSEIFDDQFSVERPDGSNFTLKIRSTKLEDSAMYFCASLSGSPYEQYFGPGTRLTVT.

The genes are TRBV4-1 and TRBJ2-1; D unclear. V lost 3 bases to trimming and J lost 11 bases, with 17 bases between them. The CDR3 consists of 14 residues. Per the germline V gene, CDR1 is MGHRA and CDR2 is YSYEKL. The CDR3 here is CASSHDGSAIQQFF. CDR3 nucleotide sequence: TGCGCCAGCAGCCATGACGGCTCTGCGATACAGCAGTTCTTC.

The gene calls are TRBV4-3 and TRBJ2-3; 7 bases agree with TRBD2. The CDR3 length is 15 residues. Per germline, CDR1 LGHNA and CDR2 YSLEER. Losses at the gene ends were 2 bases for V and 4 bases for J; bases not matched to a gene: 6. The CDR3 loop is CASSQREALPDTQYF. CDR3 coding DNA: TGCGCCAGCAGCCAACGGGAGGCCCTGCCAGATACGCAGTATTTT.

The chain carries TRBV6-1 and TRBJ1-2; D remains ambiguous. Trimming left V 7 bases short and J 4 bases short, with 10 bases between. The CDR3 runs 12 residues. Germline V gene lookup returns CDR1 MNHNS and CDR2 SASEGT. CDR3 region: CASIKRPYGYTF. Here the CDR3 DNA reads TGTGCCAGCATTAAACGCCCCTATGGCTACACCTTC.

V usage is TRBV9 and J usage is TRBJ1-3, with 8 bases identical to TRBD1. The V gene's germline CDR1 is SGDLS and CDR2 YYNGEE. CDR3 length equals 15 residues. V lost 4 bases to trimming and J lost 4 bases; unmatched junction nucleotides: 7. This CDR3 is CASSTLTGEGNTIYF. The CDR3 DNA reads TGTGCCAGCAGCACTTTGACAGGGGAAGGAAACACCATATATTTT.

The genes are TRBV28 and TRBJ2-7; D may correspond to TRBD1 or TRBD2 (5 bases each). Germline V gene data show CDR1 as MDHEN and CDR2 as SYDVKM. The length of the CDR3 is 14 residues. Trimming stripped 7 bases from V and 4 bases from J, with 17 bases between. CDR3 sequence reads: CASTRAGSNYEQYF. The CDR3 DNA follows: TGTGCCAGCACCCGCGCAGGGAGTAATTACGAGCAGTACTTC.

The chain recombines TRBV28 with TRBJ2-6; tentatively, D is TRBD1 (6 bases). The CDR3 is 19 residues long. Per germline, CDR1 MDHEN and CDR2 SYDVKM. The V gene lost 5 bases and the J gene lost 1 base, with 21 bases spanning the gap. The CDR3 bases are TGTGCCAGCAGTCAAGGTGTCAGACAGGACAGATCTGGGGCCAACGTCCTGACTTTC. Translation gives CASSQGVRQDRSGANVLTF.

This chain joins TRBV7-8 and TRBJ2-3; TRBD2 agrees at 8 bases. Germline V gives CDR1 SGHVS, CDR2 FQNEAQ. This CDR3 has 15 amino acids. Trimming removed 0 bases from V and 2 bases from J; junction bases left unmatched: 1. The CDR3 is CASSLASGITDTQYF. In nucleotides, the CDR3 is TGTGCCAGCAGCTTAGCTAGCGGGATCACAGATACGCAGTATTTT.

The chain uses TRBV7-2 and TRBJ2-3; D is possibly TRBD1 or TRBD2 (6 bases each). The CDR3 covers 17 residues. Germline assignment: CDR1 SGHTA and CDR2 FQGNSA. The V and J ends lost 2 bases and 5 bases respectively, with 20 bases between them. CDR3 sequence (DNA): TGTGCCAGCAGCTTATCAGGAGGGTGGACAGAGGGAGATACGCAGTATTTT. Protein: CASSLSGGWTEGDTQYF.

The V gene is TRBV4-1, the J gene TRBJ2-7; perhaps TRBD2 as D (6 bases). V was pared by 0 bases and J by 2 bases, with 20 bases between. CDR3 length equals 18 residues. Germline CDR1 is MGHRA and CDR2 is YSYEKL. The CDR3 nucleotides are TGCGCCAGCAGCCAAGATTTATCTTTCCAGCGGGCCCCCTACGAGCAGTACTTC. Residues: CASSQDLSFQRAPYEQYF.